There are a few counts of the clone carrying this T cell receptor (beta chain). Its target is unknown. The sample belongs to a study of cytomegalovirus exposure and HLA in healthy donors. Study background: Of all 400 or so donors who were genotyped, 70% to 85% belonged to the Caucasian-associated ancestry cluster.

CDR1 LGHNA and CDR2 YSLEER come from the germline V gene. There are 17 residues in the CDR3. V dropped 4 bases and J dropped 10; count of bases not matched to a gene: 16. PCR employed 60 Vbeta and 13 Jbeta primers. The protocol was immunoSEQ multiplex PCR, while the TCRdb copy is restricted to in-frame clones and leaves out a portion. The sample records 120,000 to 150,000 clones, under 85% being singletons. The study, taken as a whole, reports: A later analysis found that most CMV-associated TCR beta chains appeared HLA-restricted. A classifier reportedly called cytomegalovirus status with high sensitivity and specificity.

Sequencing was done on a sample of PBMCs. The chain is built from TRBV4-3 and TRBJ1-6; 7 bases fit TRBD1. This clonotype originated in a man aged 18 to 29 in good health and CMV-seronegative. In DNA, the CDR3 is TGCGCCAGCAGCCCATTCTTCCCGACAGGGTCGGACTCACCCCTCCACTTT. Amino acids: CASSPFFPTGSDSPLHF.